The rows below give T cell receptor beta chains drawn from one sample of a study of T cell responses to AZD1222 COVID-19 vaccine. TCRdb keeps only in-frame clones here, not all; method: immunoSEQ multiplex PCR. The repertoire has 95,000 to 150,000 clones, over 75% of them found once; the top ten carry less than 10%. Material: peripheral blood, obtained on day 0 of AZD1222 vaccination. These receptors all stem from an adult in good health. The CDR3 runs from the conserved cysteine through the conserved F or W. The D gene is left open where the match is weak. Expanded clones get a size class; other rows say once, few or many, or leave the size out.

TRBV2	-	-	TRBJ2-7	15	CASSSSVTSPYEQYF	TGTGCCAGCAGCTCTAGCGTTACATCTCCCTACGAGCAGTACTTC
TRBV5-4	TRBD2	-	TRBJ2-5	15	CASSIRGGNGETQYF	TGTGCCAGCAGCATCCGGGGAGGGAATGGAGAGACCCAGTACTTC
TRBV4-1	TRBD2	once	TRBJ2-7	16	CASSQEYTSGSPQQYF	TGCGCCAGCAGCCAAGAATATACTAGCGGGAGTCCCCAGCAGTACTTC
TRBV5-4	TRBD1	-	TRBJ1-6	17	CASSFVRDSYLNSPLHF	TGTGCCAGCAGCTTTGTCCGGGACAGTTACTTGAATTCACCCCTCCACTTT
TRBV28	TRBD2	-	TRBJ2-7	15	CASTRGGSSSYEQYF	TGTGCCAGCACCCGCGGGGGTTCGAGCTCCTACGAGCAGTACTTC
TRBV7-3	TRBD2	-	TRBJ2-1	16	CASSLLAGSSYNEQFF	TGTGCCAGCAGCTTACTAGCGGGGAGCTCCTACAATGAGCAGTTCTTC
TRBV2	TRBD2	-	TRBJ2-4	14	CASSVSGRENIQYF	TGTGCCAGCAGTGTCAGCGGGAGAGAAAACATTCAGTACTTC
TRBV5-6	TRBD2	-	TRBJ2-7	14	CASSLWGLVYEQYF	TGTGCCAGCAGCCTGTGGGGACTAGTTTACGAGCAGTACTTC
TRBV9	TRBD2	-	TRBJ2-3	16	CASSVDTSGSTDTQYF	TGTGCCAGCAGCGTAGATACTAGCGGGAGCACAGATACGCAGTATTTT
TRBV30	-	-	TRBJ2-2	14	CAWVQSSNTGELFF	TGTGCCTGGGTACAGTCATCGAACACCGGGGAGCTGTTTTTT
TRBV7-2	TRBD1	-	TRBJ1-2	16	CASSFTSGTGGYGYTF	TGTGCCAGCAGCTTTACCTCCGGGACAGGGGGATATGGCTACACCTTC
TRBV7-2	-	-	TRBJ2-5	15	CASSPSLRVRETQYF	TGTGCCAGCAGCCCGTCCCTGCGGGTGAGGGAGACCCAGTACTTC
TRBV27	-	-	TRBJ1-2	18	CASSPYEPRSGPNYGYTF	TGTGCCAGCAGTCCCTATGAGCCCAGGAGCGGTCCTAACTATGGCTACACCTTC
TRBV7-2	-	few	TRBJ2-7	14	CASSLAWSSYEQYF	TGTGCCAGCAGCTTAGCCTGGAGCTCCTACGAGCAGTACTTC
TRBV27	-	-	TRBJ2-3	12	CASSDTTDTQYF	TGTGCCAGCAGCGACACCACAGATACGCAGTATTTT
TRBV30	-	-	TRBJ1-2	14	CAWSLQDGLYGYTF	TGTGCCTGGAGCCTTCAGGACGGATTATATGGCTACACCTTC
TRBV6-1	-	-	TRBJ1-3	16	CASSEAGTGSGNTIYF	TGTGCCAGCAGTGAAGCTGGGACTGGATCTGGAAACACCATATATTTT
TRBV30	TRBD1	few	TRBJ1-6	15	CAWSPGDRADSPLHF	TGTGCCTGGAGTCCCGGGGACAGGGCGGATTCACCCCTCCACTTT
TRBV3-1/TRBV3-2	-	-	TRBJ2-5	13	CASSWAAQETQYF	TGTGCCAGCAGCTGGGCAGCTCAAGAGACCCAGTACTTC
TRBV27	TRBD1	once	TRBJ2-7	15	CASSFGQGATYEQYF	TGTGCCAGCAGTTTCGGACAGGGGGCAACCTACGAGCAGTACTTC
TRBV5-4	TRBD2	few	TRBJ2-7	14	CASSLAGGPSEQYF	TGTGCCAGCAGCTTGGCGGGAGGGCCCTCCGAGCAGTACTTC
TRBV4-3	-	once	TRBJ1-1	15	CASSQAWEVGTEAFF	TGCGCCAGCAGCCAAGCGTGGGAAGTGGGCACTGAAGCTTTCTTT